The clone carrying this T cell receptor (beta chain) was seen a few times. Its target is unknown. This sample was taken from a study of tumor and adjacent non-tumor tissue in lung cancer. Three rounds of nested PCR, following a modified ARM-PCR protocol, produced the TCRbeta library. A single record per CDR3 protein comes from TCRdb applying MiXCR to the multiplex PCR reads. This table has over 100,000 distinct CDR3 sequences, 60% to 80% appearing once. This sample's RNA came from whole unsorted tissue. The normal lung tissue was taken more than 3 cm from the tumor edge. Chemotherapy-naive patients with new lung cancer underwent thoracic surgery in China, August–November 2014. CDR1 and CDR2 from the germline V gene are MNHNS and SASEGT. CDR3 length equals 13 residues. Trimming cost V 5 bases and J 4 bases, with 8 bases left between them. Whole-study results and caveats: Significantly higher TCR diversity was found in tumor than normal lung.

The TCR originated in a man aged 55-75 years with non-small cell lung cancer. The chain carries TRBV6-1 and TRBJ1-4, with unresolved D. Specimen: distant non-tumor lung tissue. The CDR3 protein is CASSMDRNEKLFF. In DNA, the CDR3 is TGTGCCAGCAGTATGGACCGTAATGAAAAACTGTTTTTT.